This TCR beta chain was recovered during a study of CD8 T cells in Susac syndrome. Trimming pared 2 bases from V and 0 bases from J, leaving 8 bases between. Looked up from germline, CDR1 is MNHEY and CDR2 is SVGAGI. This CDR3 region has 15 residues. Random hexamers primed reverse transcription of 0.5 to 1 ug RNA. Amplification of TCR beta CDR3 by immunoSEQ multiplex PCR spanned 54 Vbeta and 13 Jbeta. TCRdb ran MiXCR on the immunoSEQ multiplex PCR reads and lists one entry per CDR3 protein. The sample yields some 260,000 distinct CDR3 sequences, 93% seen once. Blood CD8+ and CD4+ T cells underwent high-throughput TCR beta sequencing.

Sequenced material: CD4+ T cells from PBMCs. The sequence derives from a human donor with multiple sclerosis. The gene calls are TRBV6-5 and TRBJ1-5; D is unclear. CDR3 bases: TGTGCCAGCAGTTACCGGGGTGATAGCAATCAGCCCCAGCATTTT. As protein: CASSYRGDSNQPQHF.